This T cell receptor (beta chain) was sequenced for a study of regulatory T cells in long-lasting Graves disease. In the study overall: Over-5-year antithyroid drug use with positive TSH receptor antibodies defined persistent Graves' disease in the study. Findings of the study overall: Persistent disease showed a preference for TRBV28, TRBJ1-2 and TRBJ2-5.

V was pared by 6 bases and J by 0 bases, with 8 bases of the junction left unmatched. CDR3 size: 16 residues. Germline values: CDR1 MDHEN, CDR2 SYDVKM. This clonotype was seen repeatedly, ten times or more. The antigen is unknown. With iRepertoire HTBI primers and Arm-PCR of CDR3 regions, TCR beta libraries were built. TCRdb reprocessed the multiplex PCR reads via MiXCR and lists one record per CDR3 protein. The profile shows fewer than 450,000 distinct CDR3 sequences, around 21% of them singletons. As to time point: persistent/refractory GD, antithyroid drugs over 5 years with positive TRAb. PBMC RNA was the source of the TCR library.

The genes are TRBV28 and TRBJ2-4; TRBD1 aligns across 7 bases. The sample in question was peripheral blood mononuclear cells (PBMCs), obtained when the disease was refractory, from a patient treated with antithyroid drugs. This sequence was found in a female donor with Graves disease. For the CDR3, the DNA is TGTGCCAGCAGCTCCGGGACAGCTCTAGCCAAAAACATTCAGTACTTC. It encodes CASSSGTALAKNIQYF. The entire variable domain, with the rest obtained from reference TRBV28 and TRBJ2-4, is as follows: DVKVTQSSRYLVKRTGEKVFLECVQDMDHENMFWYRQDPGLGLRLIYFSYDVKMKEKGDIPEGYSVSREKKERFSLILESASTNQTSMYLCASSSGTALAKNIQYFGAGTRLSVL.